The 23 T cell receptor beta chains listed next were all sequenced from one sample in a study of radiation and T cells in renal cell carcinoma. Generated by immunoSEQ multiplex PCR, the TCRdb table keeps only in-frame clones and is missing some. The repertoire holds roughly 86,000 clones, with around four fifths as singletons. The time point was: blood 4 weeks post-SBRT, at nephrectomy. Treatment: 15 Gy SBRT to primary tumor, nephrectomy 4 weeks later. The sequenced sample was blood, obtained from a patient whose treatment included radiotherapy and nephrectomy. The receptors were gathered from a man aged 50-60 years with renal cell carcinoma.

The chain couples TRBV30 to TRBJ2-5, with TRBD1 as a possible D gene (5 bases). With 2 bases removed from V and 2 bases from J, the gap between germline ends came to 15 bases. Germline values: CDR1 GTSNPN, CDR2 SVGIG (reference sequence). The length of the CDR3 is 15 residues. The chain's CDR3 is CAWSRGVQRQETQYF. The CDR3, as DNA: TGTGCCTGGAGTAGGGGTGTCCAGAGACAAGAGACCCAGTACTTC. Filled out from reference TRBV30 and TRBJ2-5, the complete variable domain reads SQTIHQWPATLVQPVGSPLSLECTVEGTSNPNLYWYRQAAGRGLQLLFYSVGIGQISSEVPQNLSASRPQDRQFILSSKKLLLSDSGFYLCAWSRGVQRQETQYFGPGTRLLVL.

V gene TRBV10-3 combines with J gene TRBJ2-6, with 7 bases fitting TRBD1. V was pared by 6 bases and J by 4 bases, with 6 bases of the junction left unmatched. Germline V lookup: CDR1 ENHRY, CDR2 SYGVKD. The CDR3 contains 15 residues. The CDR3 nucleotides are TGTGCCATCAGAGAACAGGGGTCCGGGGCCAACGTCCTGACTTTC. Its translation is CAIREQGSGANVLTF.

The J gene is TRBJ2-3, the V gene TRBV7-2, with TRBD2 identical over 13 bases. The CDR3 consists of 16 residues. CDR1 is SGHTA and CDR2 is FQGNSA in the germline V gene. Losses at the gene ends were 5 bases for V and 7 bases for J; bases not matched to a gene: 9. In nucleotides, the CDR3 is TGTGCCAGCAGCCTAACTAGCGGGGGGGCGATGCATACGCAGTATTTT. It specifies CASSLTSGGAMHTQYF.

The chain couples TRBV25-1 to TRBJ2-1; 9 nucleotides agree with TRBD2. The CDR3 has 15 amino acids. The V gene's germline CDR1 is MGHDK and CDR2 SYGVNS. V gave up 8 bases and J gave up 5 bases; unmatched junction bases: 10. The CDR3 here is CASAGGLAGNNEQFF. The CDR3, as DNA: TGTGCCAGCGCGGGAGGGCTAGCGGGAAACAATGAGCAGTTCTTC.

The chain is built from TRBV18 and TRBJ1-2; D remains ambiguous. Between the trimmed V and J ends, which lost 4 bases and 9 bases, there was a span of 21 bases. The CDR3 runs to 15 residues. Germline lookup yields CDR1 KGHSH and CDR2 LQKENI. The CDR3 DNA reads TGTGCCAGCTCACAAACGGTAGAAACGGGTCGAAGCTACACCTTC. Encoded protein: CASSQTVETGRSYTF.

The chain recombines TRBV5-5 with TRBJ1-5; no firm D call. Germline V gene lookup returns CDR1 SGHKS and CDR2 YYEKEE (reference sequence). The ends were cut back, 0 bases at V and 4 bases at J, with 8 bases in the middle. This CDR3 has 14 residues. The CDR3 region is CASSLAPPNQPQHF. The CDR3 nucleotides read TGTGCCAGCAGCTTGGCCCCTCCTAATCAGCCCCAGCATTTT.

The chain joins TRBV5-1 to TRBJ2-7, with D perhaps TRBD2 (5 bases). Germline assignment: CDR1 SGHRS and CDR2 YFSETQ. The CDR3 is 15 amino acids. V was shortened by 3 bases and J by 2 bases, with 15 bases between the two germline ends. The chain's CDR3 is CASSYQAASTYEQYF. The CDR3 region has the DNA TGCGCCAGCAGCTACCAGGCGGCTAGCACCTACGAGCAGTACTTC.

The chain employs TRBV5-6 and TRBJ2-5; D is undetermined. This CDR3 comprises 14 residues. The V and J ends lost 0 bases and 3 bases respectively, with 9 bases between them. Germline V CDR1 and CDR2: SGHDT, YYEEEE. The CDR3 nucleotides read TGTGCCAGCAGCTTGGCCGGGTACGAAGAGACCCAGTACTTC. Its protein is CASSLAGYEETQYF.

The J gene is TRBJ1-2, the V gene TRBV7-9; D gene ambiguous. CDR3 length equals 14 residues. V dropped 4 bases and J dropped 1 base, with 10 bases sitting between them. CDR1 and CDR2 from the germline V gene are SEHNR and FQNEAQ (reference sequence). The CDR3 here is CASSSTGSNYGYTF. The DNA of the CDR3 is TGTGCCAGCAGCTCCACGGGCAGTAACTATGGCTACACCTTC.

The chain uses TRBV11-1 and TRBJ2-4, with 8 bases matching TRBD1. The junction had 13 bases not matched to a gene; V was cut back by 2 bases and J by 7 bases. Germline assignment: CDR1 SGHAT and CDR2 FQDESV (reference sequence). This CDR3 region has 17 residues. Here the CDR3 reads CASSLRTGMSRWNIQYF. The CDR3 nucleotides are TGTGCCAGCAGCTTACGGACAGGGATGAGTAGGTGGAACATTCAGTACTTC.

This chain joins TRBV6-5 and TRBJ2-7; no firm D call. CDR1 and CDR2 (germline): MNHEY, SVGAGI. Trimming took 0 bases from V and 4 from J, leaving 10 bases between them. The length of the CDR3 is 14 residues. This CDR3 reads CASSYSARRYEQYF. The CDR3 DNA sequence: TGTGCCAGCAGTTACTCGGCTAGACGGTACGAGCAGTACTTC.

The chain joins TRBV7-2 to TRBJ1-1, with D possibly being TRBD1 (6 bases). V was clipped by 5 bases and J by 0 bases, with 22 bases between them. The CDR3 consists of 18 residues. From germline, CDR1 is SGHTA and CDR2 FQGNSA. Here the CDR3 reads CASSPPTGYRGMNTEAFF. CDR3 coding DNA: TGTGCCAGCAGCCCCCCTACAGGGTACAGAGGAATGAACACTGAAGCTTTCTTT.

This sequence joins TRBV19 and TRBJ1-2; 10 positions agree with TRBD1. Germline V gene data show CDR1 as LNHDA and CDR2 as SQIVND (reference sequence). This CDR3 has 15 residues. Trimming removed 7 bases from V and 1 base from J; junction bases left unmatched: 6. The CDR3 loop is CASIPGQGINYGYTF. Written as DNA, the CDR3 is TGTGCCAGTATTCCGGGACAGGGGATTAACTATGGCTACACCTTC.

Here the CDR3 DNA reads TGTGCCAGCAGCTTGCAGGCGGGACCCGTGAGAGAGACCCAGTACTTC. This encodes CASSLQAGPVRETQYF. The chain joins TRBV7-9 to TRBJ2-5, with D perhaps matching TRBD2 (6 bases). V lost 3 bases and J 4 bases, leaving 18 bases between the germline ends. The CDR3 contains 16 residues. The germline CDR1 and CDR2 sequences are SEHNR and FQNEAQ (reference sequence). Variable domain in full (rest from reference TRBV7-9 and TRBJ2-5): DTGVSQNPRHKITKRGQNVTFRCDPISEHNRLYWYRQTLGQGPEFLTYFQNEAQLEKSRLLSDRFSAERPKGSFSTLEIQRTEQGDSAMYLCASSLQAGPVRETQYFGPGTRLLVL.

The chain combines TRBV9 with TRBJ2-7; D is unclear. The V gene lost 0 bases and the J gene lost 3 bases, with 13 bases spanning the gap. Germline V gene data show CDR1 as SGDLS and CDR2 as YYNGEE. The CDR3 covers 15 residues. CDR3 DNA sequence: TGTGCCAGCAGCGTAGCTGACGAGCCCTACTACGAGCAGTACTTC. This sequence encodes CASSVADEPYYEQYF.

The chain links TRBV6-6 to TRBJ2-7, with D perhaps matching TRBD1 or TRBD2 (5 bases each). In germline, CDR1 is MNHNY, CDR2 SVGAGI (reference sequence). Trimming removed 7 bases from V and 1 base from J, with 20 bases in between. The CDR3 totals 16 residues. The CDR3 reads CASTRDVGQGSYEQYF. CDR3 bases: TGTGCCAGCACCAGGGACGTAGGGCAGGGTTCCTACGAGCAGTACTTC.

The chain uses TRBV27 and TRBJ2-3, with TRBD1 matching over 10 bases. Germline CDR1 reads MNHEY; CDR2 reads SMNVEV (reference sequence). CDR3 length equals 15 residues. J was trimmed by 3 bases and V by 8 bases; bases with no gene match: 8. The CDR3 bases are TGTGCCAGCCCCGGTACGGGACAGGGGACAGATACGCAGTATTTT. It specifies CASPGTGQGTDTQYF.

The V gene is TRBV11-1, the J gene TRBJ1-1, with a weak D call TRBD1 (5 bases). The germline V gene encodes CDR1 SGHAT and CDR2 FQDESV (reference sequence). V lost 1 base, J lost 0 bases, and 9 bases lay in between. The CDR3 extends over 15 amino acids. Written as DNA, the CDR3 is TGTGCCAGCAGCTTAGAGGGACCAGTGAACACTGAAGCTTTCTTT. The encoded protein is CASSLEGPVNTEAFF.

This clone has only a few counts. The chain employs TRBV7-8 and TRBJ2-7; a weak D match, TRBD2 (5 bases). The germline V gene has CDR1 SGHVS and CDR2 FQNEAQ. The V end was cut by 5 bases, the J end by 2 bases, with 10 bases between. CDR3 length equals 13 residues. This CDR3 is CASSHRTAYEQYF. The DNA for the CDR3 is TGTGCCAGCAGCCATAGGACTGCCTACGAGCAGTACTTC.

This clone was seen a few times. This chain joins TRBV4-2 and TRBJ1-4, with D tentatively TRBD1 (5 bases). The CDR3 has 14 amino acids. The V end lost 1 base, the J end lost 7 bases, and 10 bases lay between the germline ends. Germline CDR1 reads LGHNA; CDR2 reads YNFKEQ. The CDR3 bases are TGTGCCAGCAGCCAAGGCAGGGAGATTGAAAAACTGTTTTTT. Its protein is CASSQGREIEKLFF.

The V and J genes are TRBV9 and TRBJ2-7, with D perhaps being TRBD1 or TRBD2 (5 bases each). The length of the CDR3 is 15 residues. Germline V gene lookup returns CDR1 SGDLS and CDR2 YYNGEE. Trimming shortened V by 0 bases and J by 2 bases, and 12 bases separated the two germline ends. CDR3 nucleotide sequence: TGTGCCAGCAGCGTAGGATGGATGGGGGCCTACGAGCAGTACTTC. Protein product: CASSVGWMGAYEQYF.

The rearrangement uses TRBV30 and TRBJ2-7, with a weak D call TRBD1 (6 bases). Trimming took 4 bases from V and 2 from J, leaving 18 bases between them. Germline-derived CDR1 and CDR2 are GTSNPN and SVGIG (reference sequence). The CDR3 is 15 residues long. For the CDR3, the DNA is TGTGCCTGGAAAGTTGGCACAGGGTCAACCTACGAGCAGTACTTC. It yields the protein CAWKVGTGSTYEQYF.

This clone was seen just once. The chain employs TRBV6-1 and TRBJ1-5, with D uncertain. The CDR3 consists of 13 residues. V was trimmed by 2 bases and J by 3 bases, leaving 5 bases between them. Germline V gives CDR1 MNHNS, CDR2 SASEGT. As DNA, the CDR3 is TGTGCCAGCAGTGAATATATCAATCAGCCCCAGCATTTT. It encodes CASSEYINQPQHF.